A selection of T cell receptor beta chains follows, all from one sample in a study of blood T cell repertoires in COVID-19. Sequenced by immunoSEQ multiplex PCR; TCRdb stores in-frame clones only, minus some. This table holds approximately 140,000 clones, approximately 88% found once. Sequencing was carried out using PBMCs or T cells enriched from blood (not recorded which). These receptors were collected from a man in his forties or fifties with acute COVID-19. The conserved cysteine and the conserved F or W are not part of the CDR3 here. The D gene is left open where the match is weak.

v_gene: TRBV7-2
d_gene: NA
j_gene: TRBJ1-5
CDR3aa: ASSLDGGGNQPQH

v_gene: TRBV9
d_gene: NA
j_gene: TRBJ1-4
CDR3aa: ASSPKGKGIMEKLF

v_gene: TRBV19
d_gene: NA
j_gene: TRBJ2-5
CDR3aa: ASSIGRISETQY

v_gene: TRBV4-2
d_gene: NA
j_gene: TRBJ1-6
CDR3aa: ASSQDGSSYNSPLH

v_gene: TRBV19
d_gene: NA
j_gene: TRBJ2-6
CDR3aa: ASSRGRRISGANVLT

v_gene: TRBV7-2
d_gene: NA
j_gene: TRBJ2-2
CDR3aa: ASSRPGSGELF

v_gene: TRBV28
d_gene: TRBD1
j_gene: TRBJ1-1
CDR3aa: ASSLRTGVRTEAF

v_gene: TRBV5-1
d_gene: NA
j_gene: TRBJ2-4
CDR3aa: ASSFLQGGKNIQY

v_gene: TRBV19
d_gene: NA
j_gene: TRBJ1-2
CDR3aa: ASSTPTARNYGYT

v_gene: TRBV10-3
d_gene: NA
j_gene: TRBJ2-3
CDR3aa: AIRGRQTDTQY

v_gene: TRBV5-4
d_gene: TRBD1
j_gene: TRBJ1-2
CDR3aa: ASSSGTGPGGGYT

v_gene: TRBV19
d_gene: NA
j_gene: TRBJ1-5
CDR3aa: ASSIPGDNQPQH

v_gene: TRBV27
d_gene: TRBD2
j_gene: TRBJ2-7
CDR3aa: ASPEGTRTYEQY

v_gene: TRBV20-1
d_gene: NA
j_gene: TRBJ1-2
CDR3aa: SAGRDGYT

v_gene: TRBV5-4
d_gene: NA
j_gene: TRBJ2-3
CDR3aa: ASRPTLTDTQY

v_gene: TRBV6-5
d_gene: TRBD2
j_gene: TRBJ2-3
CDR3aa: ASSYVSGGADTQY

v_gene: TRBV5-1
d_gene: TRBD1
j_gene: TRBJ2-2
CDR3aa: ASSRGQGRVGELF

v_gene: TRBV5-4
d_gene: TRBD1
j_gene: TRBJ2-7
CDR3aa: ASSFDEAGGFGEQY

v_gene: TRBV7-9
d_gene: NA
j_gene: TRBJ1-1
CDR3aa: ASSLGSSETTEAF

v_gene: TRBV3-1/TRBV3-2
d_gene: NA
j_gene: TRBJ2-7
CDR3aa: ATIPFRGDEQY

v_gene: TRBV7-9
d_gene: NA
j_gene: TRBJ1-4
CDR3aa: ASSQTGQRLF

v_gene: TRBV13
d_gene: TRBD2
j_gene: TRBJ2-7
CDR3aa: ASSLGGTSGPYEQY

v_gene: TRBV5-1
d_gene: NA
j_gene: TRBJ1-2
CDR3aa: ASSAMIQGFYGYT

v_gene: TRBV7-9
d_gene: NA
j_gene: TRBJ1-1
CDR3aa: ASSLGYSRQEISTEAF

v_gene: TRBV28
d_gene: NA
j_gene: TRBJ2-5
CDR3aa: ASSSLAVNHLETQY

v_gene: TRBV6-2/TRBV6-3
d_gene: TRBD2
j_gene: TRBJ2-1
CDR3aa: ASSYGLAGGPKF

v_gene: TRBV7-2
d_gene: NA
j_gene: TRBJ2-1
CDR3aa: ASSPRGGLVNEQF

v_gene: TRBV7-2
d_gene: NA
j_gene: TRBJ1-4
CDR3aa: ASSPSTGDNEKLF

v_gene: TRBV7-2
d_gene: TRBD1
j_gene: TRBJ1-2
CDR3aa: ASSSRQGTGGYT

v_gene: TRBV21-1
d_gene: NA
j_gene: TRBJ1-5
CDR3aa: ASSKEGWDRVNQPQH

v_gene: TRBV5-4
d_gene: TRBD2
j_gene: TRBJ2-3
CDR3aa: ASRVSGSWGDTQY

v_gene: TRBV30
d_gene: TRBD1
j_gene: TRBJ1-6
CDR3aa: AWSIGQGYNSPLH

v_gene: TRBV19
d_gene: TRBD2
j_gene: TRBJ2-2
CDR3aa: ASSIWLAGAGELF

v_gene: TRBV4-1
d_gene: TRBD2
j_gene: TRBJ2-1
CDR3aa: ASSQVGGGTSGNNEQF

v_gene: TRBV2
d_gene: TRBD1
j_gene: TRBJ1-4
CDR3aa: ASSNSRGREKLF

v_gene: TRBV19
d_gene: NA
j_gene: TRBJ1-6
CDR3aa: ASSTYPEVSPLH

v_gene: TRBV10-1
d_gene: NA
j_gene: TRBJ1-1
CDR3aa: ASSGGREDTEAF

v_gene: TRBV28
d_gene: TRBD1
j_gene: TRBJ1-2
CDR3aa: ASGTGANYT

v_gene: TRBV21-1
d_gene: NA
j_gene: TRBJ1-1
CDR3aa: ASSKAKGGEENTEAF

v_gene: TRBV4-1
d_gene: NA
j_gene: TRBJ2-2
CDR3aa: ASSQGNGGGELF

v_gene: TRBV11-2
d_gene: NA
j_gene: TRBJ1-1
CDR3aa: ASSGRTVGTEAF

v_gene: TRBV19
d_gene: NA
j_gene: TRBJ1-1
CDR3aa: ASSATVNTEAF

v_gene: TRBV28
d_gene: NA
j_gene: TRBJ2-7
CDR3aa: ASSLPGLLFGEQY

v_gene: TRBV2
d_gene: NA
j_gene: TRBJ2-1
CDR3aa: ASRLGRESEQF

v_gene: TRBV19
d_gene: TRBD2
j_gene: TRBJ2-7
CDR3aa: ASSTPWTSGSNEQY

v_gene: TRBV7-2
d_gene: TRBD2
j_gene: TRBJ2-3
CDR3aa: ASSPSGVSTDTQY

v_gene: TRBV12-3/TRBV12-4
d_gene: NA
j_gene: TRBJ2-1
CDR3aa: ASSPDNEQF

v_gene: TRBV7-2
d_gene: NA
j_gene: TRBJ2-4
CDR3aa: ASSYLSTAGAVIQY

v_gene: TRBV28
d_gene: NA
j_gene: TRBJ2-2
CDR3aa: ASSFYGELF

v_gene: TRBV7-2
d_gene: NA
j_gene: TRBJ1-5
CDR3aa: ASSLEINHQPQH

v_gene: TRBV11-3
d_gene: TRBD1
j_gene: TRBJ1-1
CDR3aa: ASSKTGRNTEAF

v_gene: TRBV6-1
d_gene: TRBD2
j_gene: TRBJ2-3
CDR3aa: ASSGRLAGEIASTDTQY

v_gene: TRBV29-1
d_gene: NA
j_gene: TRBJ2-5
CDR3aa: SVVQGSEETQY